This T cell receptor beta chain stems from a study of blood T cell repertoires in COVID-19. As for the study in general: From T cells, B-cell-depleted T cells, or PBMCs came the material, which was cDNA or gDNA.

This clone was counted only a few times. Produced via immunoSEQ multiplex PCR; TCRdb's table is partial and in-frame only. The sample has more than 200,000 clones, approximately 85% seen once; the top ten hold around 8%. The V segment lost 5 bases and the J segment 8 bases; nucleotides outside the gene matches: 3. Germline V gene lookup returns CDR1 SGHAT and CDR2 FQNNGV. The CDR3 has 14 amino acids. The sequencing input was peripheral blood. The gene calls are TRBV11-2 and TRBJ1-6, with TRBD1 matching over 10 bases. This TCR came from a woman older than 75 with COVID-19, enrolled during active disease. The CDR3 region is CASSVDRGDSPLHF. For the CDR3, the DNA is TGTGCCAGCAGCGTGGACAGGGGGGATTCACCCCTCCACTTT.